The 26 T cell receptor beta chains given below trace back to one sample, sequenced in a study of cytomegalovirus exposure and HLA in healthy donors. It was with 60 Vbeta and 13 Jbeta primers that the PCR ran. Profiling relied on immunoSEQ multiplex PCR, and the TCRdb table lists in-frame clones only, not all of them. The table lists some 270,000 clones, around nine tenths of them singletons. The specimen sequenced was PBMCs. These receptors came from a girl between 2 and 10 years old in good health and CMV-seronegative.

The genes are TRBV30 and TRBJ2-7; D may be TRBD1 (5 bases). This CDR3 has 13 amino acids. Germline CDR1 is GTSNPN and CDR2 is SVGIG (reference sequence). V dropped 0 bases and J dropped 3 bases, with 9 bases sitting between them. The DNA for the CDR3 is TGTGCCTGGAGTGTGGTTAGGGGCTACGAGCAGTACTTC. The encoded protein is CAWSVVRGYEQYF. The full variable domain, completed using reference TRBV30 and TRBJ2-7, is SQTIHQWPATLVQPVGSPLSLECTVEGTSNPNLYWYRQAAGRGLQLLFYSVGIGQISSEVPQNLSASRPQDRQFILSSKKLLLSDSGFYLCAWSVVRGYEQYFGPGTRLTVT.

The count of this clone is one. The chain is built from TRBV19 and TRBJ1-2; possible D gene TRBD1, 5 bases. Germline CDR1 reads LNHDA; CDR2 reads SQIVND (reference sequence). Trimming cost V 5 bases and J 6 bases, with 13 bases left between them. This CDR3 region has 13 residues. The CDR3 region has the DNA TGTGCCAGTAGTGGCGGACACCGGGATGGCTACACCTTC. This encodes CASSGGHRDGYTF. The full variable domain, in which reference TRBV19 and TRBJ1-2 provide the parts outside the CDR3, is DGGITQSPKYLFRKEGQNVTLSCEQNLNHDAMYWYRQDPGQGLRLIYYSQIVNDFQKGDIAEGYSVSREKKESFPLTVTSAQKNPTAFYLCASSGGHRDGYTFGSGTRLTVV.

This rearrangement joins TRBV6-1 to TRBJ2-7; 10 nucleotides agree with TRBD2. V trimming: 5 bases; J trimming: 6 bases; junction bases outside the gene matches: 4. Germline V gene sequence: CDR1 MNHNS, CDR2 SASEGT. This CDR3 has 13 residues. CDR3 residues: CASSRLAGGEQYF. The CDR3, as DNA: TGTGCCAGCAGTAGACTAGCGGGCGGCGAGCAGTACTTC.

This chain links TRBV19 with TRBJ2-5; D is unclear. Germline V CDR1 and CDR2: LNHDA, SQIVND (reference sequence). Trimming stripped 2 bases from V and 4 bases from J, with 14 bases between. The CDR3 spans 15 residues. DNA of the CDR3: TGTGCCAGTAGTATATTACCCGGGTTGAGAGAGACCCAGTACTTC. Its protein is CASSILPGLRETQYF.

DNA for the CDR3: TGCGCCAGCAGCTCTCCTAGGGGGGGGGCCCTCACAGATACGCAGTATTTT. As protein: CASSSPRGGALTDTQYF. The chain carries TRBV5-1 and TRBJ2-3, with D possibly being TRBD2 (7 bases). The CDR3 sequence is 17 residues long. The ends were cut back, 3 bases at V and 2 bases at J, with 19 bases in the middle. Germline CDR1 SGHRS, CDR2 YFSETQ.

The chain carries TRBV6-1 and TRBJ2-3, with D tentatively TRBD2 (7 bases). In germline, CDR1 is MNHNS, CDR2 SASEGT. CDR3 size: 13 residues. V lost 9 bases, J lost 2 bases, and 12 bases lay in between. The CDR3 protein is CARRGGFTDTQYF. CDR3 nucleotides: TGTGCCAGGAGGGGGGGGTTCACAGATACGCAGTATTTT.

This sequence joins TRBV2 and TRBJ1-3; D is undetermined. Germline assignment: CDR1 SNHLY and CDR2 FYNNEI. Deletions cut 5 bases from V and 3 bases from J, with 5 bases between. CDR3 length: 12 residues. CDR3 amino acids: CASSSLGNTIYF. DNA for the CDR3: TGTGCCAGCAGTTCTCTTGGAAACACCATATATTTT.

The CDR3 spells CASSPLAGPTDTQYF. The CDR3 region has the DNA TGTGCCAGCAGCCCACTAGCGGGCCCCACAGATACGCAGTATTTT. The chain is built from TRBV5-8 and TRBJ2-3; TRBD2 matches 9 bases. The germline V gene encodes CDR1 SGHTS and CDR2 YDEGEE. This CDR3 is built from 15 residues. J gave up 2 bases and V 4 bases, and 5 bases lay outside the gene matches.

The chain carries TRBV19 and TRBJ1-5, with no clear D. The CDR3 covers 16 residues. CDR1 and CDR2 (germline): LNHDA, SQIVND (reference sequence). The V end was cut by 1 base, the J end by 3 bases, with 13 bases between. CDR3 residues: CASSIGGSHLNQPQHF. The CDR3 DNA reads as TGTGCCAGTAGTATAGGAGGCAGCCACCTCAATCAGCCCCAGCATTTT.

Note on this clone: Other DNA sequences in this sample translate to the same CDR3. CDR3 in DNA: TGTGCCAGCAGCTTATTGGCAATCTATGGCTACACCTTC. Its protein product is CASSLLAIYGYTF. The chain has TRBV7-9 and TRBJ1-2; D is ambiguous. V was trimmed by 2 bases and J by 4 bases, leaving 8 bases between them. Germline loops: CDR1 SEHNR, CDR2 FQNEAQ (reference sequence). The CDR3 consists of 13 residues.

The chain uses TRBV6-1 and TRBJ1-1; 7 bases fit TRBD1. V trimming: 3 bases; J trimming: 10 bases; junction bases outside the gene matches: 8. In germline, CDR1 is MNHNS, CDR2 SASEGT. The CDR3 is 13 amino acids. The CDR3: CASSDAGQVVAFF. The CDR3, as DNA: TGTGCCAGCAGTGATGCCGGACAGGTTGTAGCTTTCTTT.

This chain joins TRBV4-1 and TRBJ2-7; the match to TRBD2 covers 9 bases. With 2 bases clipped from V and 4 bases from J, the junction kept 18 bases outside the gene matches. CDR1 MGHRA and CDR2 YSYEKL come from the germline V gene. The CDR3 contains 19 residues. The CDR3 here is CASSQSPGLAGSGRYEQYF. DNA of the CDR3: TGCGCCAGCAGCCAATCCCCGGGTCTAGCGGGGTCGGGGAGATACGAGCAGTACTTC.

V gene TRBV15 combines with J gene TRBJ1-1; 10 bases match TRBD1. In germline, CDR1 is LNHNV, CDR2 YYDKDF (reference sequence). CDR3 length equals 15 residues. V was pared by 5 bases and J by 3 bases, with 6 bases of the junction left unmatched. Written as DNA, the CDR3 is TGTGCCACCAGCTTTGTCGGACAGGGGGACACTGAAGCTTTCTTT. This gives the protein CATSFVGQGDTEAFF.

The rearrangement uses TRBV19 and TRBJ2-1; 10 bases fit TRBD2. Germline CDR1 is LNHDA and CDR2 is SQIVND (reference sequence). Unmatched junction bases numbered 10, after V lost 7 bases and J lost 10 bases. The CDR3 is 14 amino acids. The chain's CDR3 is CASTKAGGPGEQFF. The CDR3 DNA reads as TGTGCCAGTACCAAAGCGGGAGGGCCGGGGGAGCAGTTCTTC.

The J gene is TRBJ2-3, the V gene TRBV4-3, with 9 positions matching TRBD2. The germline CDR1 and CDR2 sequences are LGHNA and YSLEER. V lost 1 base to trimming and J lost 2 bases; unmatched junction nucleotides: 7. There are 17 residues in the CDR3. For the CDR3, the DNA is TGCGCCAGCAGCCAAGTAGGATCTAGCGGGGTCACAGATACGCAGTATTTT. Its protein is CASSQVGSSGVTDTQYF.

The chain recombines TRBV1 with TRBJ2-1; TRBD2, the D gene given by the table, was not confirmed from the DNA. TRBV1 is described as a pseudogene. This CDR3 is built from 21 residues. In DNA, the CDR3 is TGCACCAGCAGCCAAGATTGTAGGCTAGCGGGACCAAGGAGCTCCTACAATGAGCAGTTCTTC. Translating gives CTSSQDCRLAGPRSSYNEQFF.

This chain joins TRBV4-1 and TRBJ2-3; 10 nucleotides align to TRBD1. The V gene's germline CDR1 is MGHRA and CDR2 YSYEKL. The CDR3 totals 17 residues. V lost 7 bases to trimming and J lost 3 bases; unmatched junction nucleotides: 13. The CDR3 DNA follows: TGCGCCAGCACCTTAAGCCCCGGGACAGGGGTGACAGATACGCAGTATTTT. It translates to CASTLSPGTGVTDTQYF.

This chain uses TRBV27 with TRBJ2-1; perhaps TRBD2 as D (5 bases). Between the trimmed V and J ends, which lost 2 bases and 0 bases, there was a span of 8 bases. The CDR3 extends over 15 amino acids. Germline CDR1 and CDR2: MNHEY and SMNVEV (reference sequence). The CDR3 loop reads CASSLRGSSYNEQFF. For the CDR3, the DNA is TGTGCCAGCAGTTTACGGGGAAGCTCCTACAATGAGCAGTTCTTC.

V gene TRBV15 combines with J gene TRBJ2-7; 9 bases are a match to TRBD1. The V segment lost 4 bases and the J segment 5 bases; nucleotides outside the gene matches: 6. The CDR3 length is 14 residues. Germline assignment: CDR1 LNHNV and CDR2 YYDKDF (reference sequence). The CDR3 region is CATSKRTGVDEQYF. The CDR3 DNA sequence: TGTGCCACCAGCAAGAGGACAGGGGTAGACGAGCAGTACTTC.

The chain has TRBV5-1 and TRBJ2-3, with TRBD1 matching over 8 bases. This CDR3 contains 17 residues. Trimming cost V 1 base and J 2 bases; bases outside gene matches: 9. Germline V CDR1 and CDR2: SGHRS, YFSETQ. The CDR3 region is CASSLTFRDRYTDTQYF. The CDR3, as DNA: TGCGCCAGCAGCTTGACGTTCCGGGACAGGTACACAGATACGCAGTATTTT.

The V call is TRBV29-1, the J call TRBJ1-2; tentative D call: TRBD1 (6 bases). This CDR3 comprises 13 residues. Germline V gene sequence: CDR1 SQVTM, CDR2 ANQGSEA. V lost 4 bases to trimming and J lost 1 base, with 10 bases between them. The CDR3 DNA follows: TGCAGCGTTGCGGGGGGCTATAACTATGGCTACACCTTC. This gives the protein CSVAGGYNYGYTF.

The rearrangement uses TRBV6-1 and TRBJ1-2, with D perhaps TRBD1 (6 bases). Per germline, CDR1 MNHNS and CDR2 SASEGT. The CDR3 length is 12 residues. The ends were cut back, 7 bases at V and 4 bases at J, with 10 bases in the middle. The CDR3 loop is CASTHRAYGYTF. The CDR3 nucleotides are TGTGCCAGCACCCACAGGGCCTATGGCTACACCTTC.

The chain employs TRBV27 and TRBJ2-7, with 11 bases lining up with TRBD2. CDR1 and CDR2 from the germline V gene are MNHEY and SMNVEV (reference sequence). The CDR3 sequence is 14 residues long. V dropped 6 bases and J dropped 3; count of bases not matched to a gene: 4. The CDR3 sequence is CASSPGLAVYEQYF. Here the CDR3 DNA reads TGTGCCAGCAGCCCGGGACTAGCGGTCTACGAGCAGTACTTC.

This chain's CDR3 is CASSVDPRGLPYEQYF. The CDR3 bases are TGTGCCAGCAGCGTAGATCCCAGGGGCCTGCCCTACGAGCAGTACTTC. The chain has TRBV9 and TRBJ2-7; weak D call: TRBD1 (6 bases). The V end lost 0 bases, the J end lost 2 bases, and 15 bases lay between the germline ends. Per germline, CDR1 SGDLS and CDR2 YYNGEE. The CDR3 totals 16 residues. Full variable domain (missing parts from reference TRBV9 and TRBJ2-7): DSGVTQTPKHLITATGQRVTLRCSPRSGDLSVYWYQQSLDQGLQFLIQYYNGEERAKGNILERFSAQQFPDLHSELNLSSLELGDSALYFCASSVDPRGLPYEQYFGPGTRLTVT.

The chain combines TRBV11-2 with TRBJ1-2, with D possibly TRBD1 on 6 matching bases. Germline V gives CDR1 SGHAT, CDR2 FQNNGV. V lost 5 bases and J 5 bases, leaving 15 bases between the germline ends. The length of the CDR3 is 14 residues. In DNA, the CDR3 is TGTGCCAGCAGCCCCTCTGACAGGCGTTATGGCTACACCTTC. Amino acids: CASSPSDRRYGYTF.

CDR3 nucleotide sequence: TGTGCCAGCAGTCCCCAAATTTTGGTAGCGGGCCCTAGCACAGATACGCAGTATTTT. This codes for CASSPQILVAGPSTDTQYF. This chain uses TRBV28 with TRBJ2-3; 7 bases are shared with TRBD2. Germline assignment: CDR1 MDHEN and CDR2 SYDVKM. The CDR3 has 19 amino acids. Trimming at V came to 5 bases and at J to 0 bases, leaving 17 bases not matched to a gene.